The entry that follows covers one TCR beta chain sequence. Only in-frame clones appear in the TCRdb table, and some are missing; sequencing was by immunoSEQ multiplex PCR. The table lists 150,000 to 200,000 clones, around 88% of them singletons, with over 4% in the top ten. The sample belongs to a study of control samples from healthy donors and cancer patients. The source material was blood. The receptor's source is a woman aged 25 to 45 in good health.

This CDR3 reads CASSGTTAEKLFF. CDR3 sequence (DNA): TGTGCCAGCAGCGGGACGACAGCCGAAAAACTGTTTTTT. This chain links TRBV3-1 (or the pseudogene TRBV3-2) with TRBJ1-4, with a tentative D call TRBD1 (5 bases). The CDR3 spans 13 residues. Germline V lookup: CDR1 LGHDT, CDR2 YNNKEL (reference sequence). The V gene lost 5 bases and the J gene lost 8 bases, with 12 bases spanning the gap.